The 18 T cell receptor beta chains listed next were all sequenced from one sample in a study of cytomegalovirus exposure and HLA in healthy donors. PCR primers comprised 60 Vbeta and 13 Jbeta primers. Profiling relied on immunoSEQ multiplex PCR, and the TCRdb table lists in-frame clones only, not all of them. The repertoire has more than 95,000 clones, 13% to 15% of them found once; the top ten carry around 0.9%. The sample consisted of PBMCs. The receptor source for this set is a female donor in good health and CMV-seronegative.

The V call is TRBV19, the J call TRBJ1-6; the match to TRBD1 covers 7 bases. CDR3 length: 15 residues. CDR1 LNHDA and CDR2 SQIVND come from the germline V gene (reference sequence). After removal of 0 bases from V and 9 bases from J, the junction contained 5 bases not matched to a gene. CDR3 loop: CASSIERGRSSPLHF. CDR3 nucleotide sequence: TGTGCCAGTAGTATAGAGAGGGGGCGAAGTTCACCCCTCCACTTT.

This clone was seen only once. The chain uses TRBV28 and TRBJ1-5; TRBD1 matches 9 bases. The V gene end was trimmed by 6 bases and the J gene end by 4 bases; junction bases not matched to a gene: 4. The CDR3 totals 14 residues. Germline CDR1 reads MDHEN; CDR2 reads SYDVKM. In nucleotides, the CDR3 is TGTGCCAGCAGCCCCGGACAGGGGAATCAGCCCCAGCATTTT. Encoded protein: CASSPGQGNQPQHF.

The V and J genes are TRBV27 and TRBJ2-5; TRBD2 matches 7 bases. The V and J ends lost 0 bases and 4 bases, in that order; junction bases with no gene match: 5. The CDR3 has 15 residues. The V gene's germline CDR1 is MNHEY and CDR2 SMNVEV (reference sequence). The CDR3 here is CASSLSQRLAETQYF. The DNA for the CDR3 is TGTGCCAGCAGTTTATCGCAGCGACTAGCAGAGACCCAGTACTTC.

The chain employs TRBV30 and TRBJ1-1, with TRBD1 identical over 9 bases. The V gene's germline CDR1 is GTSNPN and CDR2 SVGIG (reference sequence). Trimming removed 8 bases from V and 3 bases from J; junction bases left unmatched: 4. The CDR3 length is 12 residues. CDR3: CAGGQGHTEAFF. CDR3 in DNA: TGTGCCGGGGGACAGGGTCACACTGAAGCTTTCTTT.

This chain links TRBV14 with TRBJ2-2; tentative D call: TRBD2 (6 bases). The V end was cut by 3 bases, the J end by 3 bases, with 11 bases between. CDR1 is SGHDN, CDR2 FVKESK, per germline. CDR3 length: 15 residues. The chain's CDR3 is CASSQLLADTGELFF. CDR3 coding DNA: TGTGCCAGCAGCCAGCTTTTAGCGGACACCGGGGAGCTGTTTTTT. The variable domain in full, completed from reference TRBV14 and TRBJ2-2, reads EAGVTQFPSHSVIEKGQTVTLRCDPISGHDNLYWYRRVMGKEIKFLLHFVKESKQDESGMPNNRFLAERTGGTYSTLKVQPAELEDSGVYFCASSQLLADTGELFFGEGSRLTVL.

The chain links TRBV29-1 to TRBJ2-7, with D tentatively TRBD2 (6 bases). There are 14 residues in the CDR3. The germline V gene encodes CDR1 SQVTM and CDR2 ANQGSEA. Trimming removed 4 bases at V and 0 bases at J, with 13 bases between. The CDR3 coding sequence is TGCAGCGTTGCAGGAGGGACTGCCTCCTACGAGCAGTACTTC. Encoded protein: CSVAGGTASYEQYF.

V usage is TRBV4-3 and J usage is TRBJ2-5; TRBD1 agrees at 9 bases. Germline V gene sequence: CDR1 LGHNA, CDR2 YSLEER. The CDR3 contains 16 residues. Unmatched junction bases numbered 5, after V lost 0 bases and J lost 3 bases. CDR3 DNA sequence: TGCGCCAGCAGCCAAGATGCCCGGGACAGGGAAGAGACCCAGTACTTC. Encoded protein: CASSQDARDREETQYF.

This clone came up a few times. The V gene is TRBV28, the J gene TRBJ1-1; perhaps TRBD1 as D (6 bases). This CDR3 spans 15 amino acids. From germline, CDR1 is MDHEN and CDR2 SYDVKM. V lost 6 bases and J lost 8, with 22 bases in between. Here the CDR3 DNA reads TGTGCCAGCAGCGACATCAGGGGTGCCTCCTTCGAAGCTTTCTTT. Translated, it gives CASSDIRGASFEAFF. The entire variable domain, with the rest obtained from reference TRBV28 and TRBJ1-1, is as follows: DVKVTQSSRYLVKRTGEKVFLECVQDMDHENMFWYRQDPGLGLRLIYFSYDVKMKEKGDIPEGYSVSREKKERFSLILESASTNQTSMYLCASSDIRGASFEAFFGQGTRLTVV.

The gene calls are TRBV29-1 and TRBJ2-7; maybe TRBD1 (5 bases). Trimming left V 4 bases short and J 0 bases short, with 10 bases between. The CDR3 covers 13 residues. Germline V gene lookup returns CDR1 SQVTM and CDR2 ANQGSEA. The DNA for the CDR3 is TGCAGCGTTGTATCCAGGGCCTCCTACGAGCAGTACTTC. Its protein product is CSVVSRASYEQYF.

The genes are TRBV9 and TRBJ1-4, with 8 bases matching TRBD1. Trimming cost V 7 bases and J 8 bases; bases outside gene matches: 7. The CDR3 has 13 amino acids. The germline V gene has CDR1 SGDLS and CDR2 YYNGEE. CDR3 protein: CASSGPGGEKLFF. The CDR3 coding sequence is TGTGCCAGCTCCGGCCCAGGGGGCGAAAAACTGTTTTTT.

J is TRBJ1-2 and V is TRBV5-4; 7 bases line up with TRBD1. J was trimmed by 0 bases and V by 4 bases; bases with no gene match: 9. The CDR3 consists of 16 residues. The germline CDR1 and CDR2 sequences are SGHNT and YYREEE (reference sequence). The CDR3 bases are TGTGCCAGCAGCATGTCCCGGGACAGTACTAACTATGGCTACACCTTC. It yields the protein CASSMSRDSTNYGYTF.

The chain joins TRBV19 to TRBJ1-1; tentatively, D is TRBD1 (5 bases). The CDR3 totals 13 residues. With 7 bases removed from V and 1 base from J, the gap between germline ends came to 10 bases. CDR1 is LNHDA, CDR2 SQIVND, per germline (reference sequence). The CDR3 sequence: CASTARENTEAFF. CDR3 in DNA: TGTGCCAGTACGGCCAGGGAGAACACTGAAGCTTTCTTT.

The V and J genes are TRBV19 and TRBJ2-7; 9 nucleotides agree with TRBD1. The V gene's germline CDR1 is LNHDA and CDR2 SQIVND (reference sequence). V gave up 6 bases and J gave up 7 bases; unmatched junction bases: 13. The CDR3 is 15 amino acids. Here the CDR3 DNA reads TGTGCCAGTAGCCGACAGGGGGGCGGTACGGGGGAGCAGTACTTC. This gives the protein CASSRQGGGTGEQYF.

This clone was seen only once. The J gene is TRBJ2-6, the V gene TRBV7-8, with 7 bases lining up with TRBD1. V lost 2 bases to trimming and J lost 2 bases; unmatched junction nucleotides: 9. Germline V lookup: CDR1 SGHVS, CDR2 FQNEAQ. This CDR3 region has 18 residues. CDR3: CASSLRWGRGTGANVLTF. The CDR3 DNA reads as TGTGCCAGCAGCTTAAGGTGGGGCAGGGGGACTGGGGCCAACGTCCTGACTTTC. Supplemented by reference TRBV7-8 and TRBJ2-6, the full variable domain reads GAGVSQSPRYKVAKRGQDVALRCDPISGHVSLFWYQQALGQGPEFLTYFQNEAQLDKSGLPSDRFFAERPEGSVSTLKIQRTQQEDSAVYLCASSLRWGRGTGANVLTFGAGSRLTVL.

This chain connects TRBV5-7 to TRBJ1-5, with TRBD1 matching over 12 bases. TRBV5-7 is designated an ORF whose function remains uncertain. Unmatched junction bases numbered 14, after V lost 0 bases and J lost 7 bases. This CDR3 region has 19 residues. The CDR3 coding sequence is TGTGCCAGCAGCTTGGTGGGACAGGGGGCGTCGGTCCATGAACAGCCCCAGCATTTT. Protein: CASSLVGQGASVHEQPQHF.

This clone was counted only a few times. The chain employs TRBV29-1 and TRBJ1-2; 7 nucleotides align to TRBD1. After removal of 4 bases from V and 3 bases from J, the junction contained 5 bases not matched to a gene. Germline CDR1 is SQVTM and CDR2 is ANQGSEA. This CDR3 has 13 residues. The CDR3 reads CSVAQGIDYGYTF. The DNA of the CDR3 is TGCAGCGTTGCACAGGGGATCGACTATGGCTACACCTTC.

This clone has only a few counts. The chain employs TRBV7-8 and TRBJ2-7; possible D gene TRBD2, 6 bases. Germline V gene data show CDR1 as SGHVS and CDR2 as FQNEAQ. V shed 5 bases and J shed 7 bases, with 24 bases lying between them. This CDR3 is 16 amino acids long. CDR3 DNA: TGTGCCAGCAGCCCCCTCGTGGGGTTAGCGGTGGGGGAGCAGTACTTC. Encoded protein: CASSPLVGLAVGEQYF.

The sample holds a few counts of this clone. The genes are TRBV6-5 and TRBJ1-2; the D gene is possibly TRBD1 (5 bases). Trimming stripped 5 bases from V and 4 bases from J, with 8 bases between. Germline lookup yields CDR1 MNHEY and CDR2 SVGAGI. The CDR3 sequence is 12 residues long. This CDR3 reads CASSKGAYGYTF. DNA for the CDR3: TGTGCCAGCAGTAAAGGGGCCTATGGCTACACCTTC.